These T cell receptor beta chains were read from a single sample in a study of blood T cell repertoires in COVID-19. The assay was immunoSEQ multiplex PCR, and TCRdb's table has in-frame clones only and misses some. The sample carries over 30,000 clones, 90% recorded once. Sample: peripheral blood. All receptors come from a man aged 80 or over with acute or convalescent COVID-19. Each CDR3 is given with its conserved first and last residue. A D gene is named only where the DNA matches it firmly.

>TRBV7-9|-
CASSLTSQGTGELFF
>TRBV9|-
CASSSGGGYYGYTF
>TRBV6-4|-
CASSVSLNRVHGYTF
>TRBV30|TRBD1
CAWKGDRHSGANVLTF
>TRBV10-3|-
CAISESSGRGDPLYNEQFF
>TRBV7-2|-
CASSLAQGSAGNTIYF
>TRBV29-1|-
CSVSSGPLATGEQFF
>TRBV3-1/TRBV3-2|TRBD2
CASSRSGGGIENIQYF
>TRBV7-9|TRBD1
CASSSVQGAYTF
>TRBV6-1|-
CASSEGALVGYEQYF
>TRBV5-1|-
CASGQYPTAGKLFF
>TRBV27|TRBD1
CASSRDRGRSNTEAFF
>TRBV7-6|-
CASSLMGAGGANVLTF
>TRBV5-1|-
CASSGSGTGIDIQYF
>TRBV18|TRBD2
CASSPPLRGGADTQYF
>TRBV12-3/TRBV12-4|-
CASRRQTYEQYF
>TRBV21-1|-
CASSKAGQGVIYGYTF
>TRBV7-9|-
CASSSTKPGWNSPLHF
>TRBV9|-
CASSVAEGSNEKLFF
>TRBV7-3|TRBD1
CASSLRNPGQGYNEQFF
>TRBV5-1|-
CASSLGGTSLEKLFF
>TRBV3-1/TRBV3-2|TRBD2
CASSLTSGGPPSYNEQFF
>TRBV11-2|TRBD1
CASSYRTGLVNEQFF
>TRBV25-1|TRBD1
CASSDKKGQANEKLFF
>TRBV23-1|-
CASSQFIIEGTGANVLTF
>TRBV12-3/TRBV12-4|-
CASSFEASSPLHF
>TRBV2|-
CASKPQGGDTQYF
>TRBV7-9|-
CASSLSEWVGNSPLHF
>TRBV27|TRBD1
CASSLNRGLYTGELFF
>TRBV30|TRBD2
CAWTSGLHNTQYF